Following are 22 T cell receptor beta chains from one sample sequenced in a study of CD8 T cells in ankylosing spondylitis. A single record per CDR3 protein comes from TCRdb applying MiXCR to the 5' RACE reads. Altogether roughly 180,000 distinct CDR3 sequences are present, roughly 11% being singletons, with the ten largest covering 25% to 35%. Sequenced: blood, either unsorted or a sorted T cell fraction (not recorded which). The receptors were gathered from a male donor with ankylosing spondylitis or in good health (not recorded which).

In its sample, this clonotype was seen many times. This sequence joins TRBV12-3 or TRBV12-4 and TRBJ2-1; 11 positions agree with TRBD2. Trimming at V came to 7 bases and at J to 6 bases, leaving 8 bases not matched to a gene. There are 15 residues in the CDR3. The CDR3 nucleotides read TGTGCCAGCACCGTAGCGGGAGGGTTCGTCAATGAGCAGTTCTTC. Encoded protein: CASTVAGGFVNEQFF.

This clonotype came up many times. In DNA form, the CDR3 reads TGCAGCGCCTCGTCACGAGGGGGTCTTTATGGCTACACCTTC. Translated, it gives CSASSRGGLYGYTF. The chain uses TRBV29-1 and TRBJ1-2; D perhaps matches TRBD1 (6 bases). This CDR3 is 14 amino acids long. Germline V gene lookup returns CDR1 SQVTM and CDR2 ANQGSEA. V was shortened by 7 bases and J by 5 bases, with 20 bases between the two germline ends.

This clonotype was found many times. V gene TRBV27 combines with J gene TRBJ1-1; D is possibly TRBD1 (5 bases). Germline V gives CDR1 MNHEY, CDR2 SMNVEV (reference sequence). The CDR3 is made up of 15 amino acids. Trimming stripped 8 bases from V and 0 bases from J, with 16 bases between. CDR3 coding DNA: TGTGCCAGCCGCTGGGGGGGGAACCTGAACACTGAAGCTTTCTTT. This translates into CASRWGGNLNTEAFF.

The sample holds many counts of this clonotype. The CDR3 protein is CSAFDRGRDTEAFF. CDR3 sequence (DNA): TGCAGTGCTTTTGACAGGGGGCGGGACACTGAAGCTTTCTTT. The chain carries TRBV20-1 and TRBJ1-1; TRBD1 matches 10 bases. This CDR3 spans 14 amino acids. Germline-derived CDR1 and CDR2 are DFQATT and SNEGSKA (reference sequence). V dropped 5 bases and J dropped 3; count of bases not matched to a gene: 6.

This clonotype was observed many times. V gene TRBV12-3 or TRBV12-4 combines with J gene TRBJ1-1; possibly TRBD1 for D (5 bases). V shed 5 bases and J shed 0 bases, with 13 bases lying between them. CDR3 length: 15 residues. The CDR3 loop is CASSRPRDLNTEAFF. CDR3 bases: TGTGCCAGCAGTCGGCCCAGGGACTTGAACACTGAAGCTTTCTTT.

This clonotype has more than one count but fewer than ten. The rearrangement uses TRBV5-5 and TRBJ2-7; D unresolved. The CDR3 spans 13 residues. V dropped 0 bases and J dropped 2 bases, with 6 bases sitting between them. Germline CDR1 is SGHKS and CDR2 is YYEKEE (reference sequence). CDR3 in amino acids: CASSLASPYEQYF. CDR3 bases: TGTGCCAGCAGCTTGGCATCCCCCTACGAGCAGTACTTC.

This clonotype was found many times. The chain has TRBV18 and TRBJ1-2, with 7 bases identical to TRBD1. Germline CDR1 KGHSH, CDR2 LQKENI. Trimming took 3 bases from V and 5 from J; bases not matched to a gene: 3. The CDR3 consists of 13 residues. CDR3 nucleotides: TGTGCCAGCTCACCCGACAGGGCTTATGGCTACACCTTC. This encodes CASSPDRAYGYTF.

The V and J genes are TRBV6-5 and TRBJ2-7, with TRBD2 matching 8 bases. Germline V lookup: CDR1 MNHEY, CDR2 SVGAGI. The CDR3 has 17 amino acids. Trimming at V came to 0 bases and at J to 3 bases, leaving 10 bases not matched to a gene. As DNA, the CDR3 is TGTGCCAGCAGTTACTCGTCCGCGGGGGGCGGGGGCTACGAGCAGTACTTC. It yields the protein CASSYSSAGGGGYEQYF.

In this sample, this clonotype turned up a few times. This CDR3 is CASSDWASGTETQYF. CDR3 sequence (DNA): TGTGCCAGCAGTGATTGGGCTAGCGGGACAGAGACCCAGTACTTC. The chain couples TRBV2 to TRBJ2-5, with 9 bases fitting TRBD2. The CDR3 is made up of 15 amino acids. Germline-derived CDR1 and CDR2 are SNHLY and FYNNEI. V was pared by 3 bases and J by 4 bases, with 6 bases of the junction left unmatched.

This clonotype showed up just a few times. The rearrangement joins TRBV12-2 to TRBJ2-1; the table's D call TRBD2 went unverified against the DNA. TRBV12-2 is described as a pseudogene. The CDR3 is 18 residues long. The CDR3 DNA sequence: TGTGCAAGTCGTCAGCGGACTAGCGGGAGGTCATCCTACAATGAGCAGTTCTTC. Protein: CASRQRTSGRSSYNEQFF.

V usage is TRBV7-2 and J usage is TRBJ2-1; 9 bases match TRBD1. Unmatched junction bases numbered 3, after V lost 4 bases and J lost 5 bases. Germline lookup yields CDR1 SGHTA and CDR2 FQGNSA. The CDR3 runs to 14 residues. CDR3: CASSSGTGHNEQFF. DNA for the CDR3: TGTGCCAGCAGCTCCGGGACAGGGCACAATGAGCAGTTCTTC.

This clonotype was recorded many times. This chain joins TRBV5-1 and TRBJ1-1; D unresolved. This CDR3 is built from 14 residues. V was clipped by 0 bases and J by 4 bases, with 10 bases between them. CDR1 is SGHRS, CDR2 YFSETQ, per germline. CDR3 nucleotide sequence: TGCGCCAGCAGCTTGGACGGAATGGGCACTGAAGCTTTCTTT. This codes for CASSLDGMGTEAFF.

The genes are TRBV7-8 and TRBJ2-2; D might be TRBD1 (5 bases). CDR1 and CDR2 from the germline V gene are SGHVS and FQNEAQ. V was cut by 5 bases and J by 0 bases, with 10 bases left in between. The CDR3 is 15 residues long. CDR3 loop: CASSRAGSNTGELFF. In DNA, the CDR3 is TGTGCCAGCAGCCGCGCAGGGTCGAACACCGGGGAGCTGTTTTTT.

This clonotype was seen a few times. The rearrangement links TRBV10-2 to TRBJ1-3; possibly TRBD1 for D (5 bases). Germline V lookup: CDR1 WSHSY, CDR2 SAAADI. V shed 5 bases and J shed 0 bases, with 11 bases lying between them. CDR3 length: 15 residues. The DNA of the CDR3 is TGCGCCAGCAGTTTCGACAGAACCTCTGGAAACACCATATATTTT. As protein: CASSFDRTSGNTIYF.

This clonotype has more than one count but fewer than ten. This CDR3 is CASSQEIGTAYEQYF. The CDR3 DNA follows: TGCGCCAGCAGCCAAGAAATAGGGACAGCCTACGAGCAGTACTTC. This chain links TRBV4-3 with TRBJ2-7, with 7 bases aligning to TRBD1. V lost 0 bases and J lost 2; bases outside the gene matches: 4. There are 15 residues in the CDR3. Looked up from germline, CDR1 is LGHNA and CDR2 is YSLEER.

This clonotype has only a few counts. CDR3 sequence: CASSLVAGSETQYF. DNA of the CDR3: TGTGCCAGCAGCTTAGTCGCCGGTTCAGAGACCCAGTACTTC. This chain uses TRBV7-7 with TRBJ2-5; D remains ambiguous. V was trimmed by 1 base and J by 4 bases, leaving 10 bases between them. Germline assignment: CDR1 SSHAT and CDR2 FNYEAQ (reference sequence). This CDR3 has 14 residues.

Here the CDR3 reads CASSLIDSYEQYF. For the CDR3, the DNA is TGTGCCAGCAGCCTTATCGACAGCTACGAGCAGTACTTC. J is TRBJ2-7 and V is TRBV7-9; weak D call: TRBD1 (5 bases). The germline V gene encodes CDR1 SEHNR and CDR2 FQNEAQ (reference sequence). With 5 bases removed from V and 3 bases from J, the gap between germline ends came to 11 bases. The CDR3 runs to 13 residues.

The gene calls are TRBV24-1 and TRBJ2-2; D might be TRBD1 (7 bases). Trimming took 9 bases from V and 6 from J, leaving 16 bases between them. Per the germline V gene, CDR1 is KGHDR and CDR2 is SFDVKD. The CDR3 has 14 residues. In DNA form, the CDR3 reads TGTGCCACCGCCACCCCAGGGGGGTCCGGGGAGCTGTTTTTT. It specifies CATATPGGSGELFF.

This clonotype was recorded many times. The chain employs TRBV6-1 and TRBJ2-1; 10 bases are shared with TRBD2. Germline lookup yields CDR1 MNHNS and CDR2 SASEGT. V lost 6 bases to trimming and J lost 2 bases; unmatched junction nucleotides: 4. The CDR3 spans 15 residues. The CDR3 protein is CASRATSGAYNEQFF. CDR3 nucleotide sequence: TGTGCCAGCAGAGCAACTAGCGGGGCCTACAATGAGCAGTTCTTC.

The chain couples TRBV27 to TRBJ2-7; a possible D gene is TRBD2 (5 bases). Trimming removed 1 base at V and 6 bases at J, with 13 bases between. Germline V gives CDR1 MNHEY, CDR2 SMNVEV (reference sequence). The CDR3 loop spans 14 amino acids. DNA for the CDR3: TGTGCCAGCAGTTTATTACGGGAAGGGTCCGAGCAGTACTTC. Encoded protein: CASSLLREGSEQYF.

On this clonotype: This may arise from a read error, as a much more abundant clone is one base away. This chain uses TRBV5-8 with TRBJ2-3; the D is unclear. The CDR3 is 15 residues long. Trimming stripped 3 bases from V and 3 bases from J, with 14 bases between. From germline, CDR1 is SGHTS and CDR2 YDEGEE. The DNA for the CDR3 is TGTGCCAGCAGCTCCGGACCAGCGAGAACAGATACGCAGTATTTT. Its protein product is CASSSGPARTDTQYF.

This clonotype was picked up a small number of times. The chain couples TRBV19 to TRBJ1-5, with a weak D call TRBD1 (5 bases). Trimming pared 7 bases from V and 2 bases from J, leaving 15 bases between. Looked up from germline, CDR1 is LNHDA and CDR2 is SQIVND (reference sequence). This CDR3 region has 15 residues. The CDR3 sequence is CASKSRDVGNQPQHF. In DNA, the CDR3 is TGTGCCAGTAAGTCCCGGGACGTGGGCAATCAGCCCCAGCATTTT. The whole variable domain, filled in from reference TRBV19 and TRBJ1-5, reads DGGITQSPKYLFRKEGQNVTLSCEQNLNHDAMYWYRQDPGQGLRLIYYSQIVNDFQKGDIAEGYSVSREKKESFPLTVTSAQKNPTAFYLCASKSRDVGNQPQHFGDGTRLSIL.